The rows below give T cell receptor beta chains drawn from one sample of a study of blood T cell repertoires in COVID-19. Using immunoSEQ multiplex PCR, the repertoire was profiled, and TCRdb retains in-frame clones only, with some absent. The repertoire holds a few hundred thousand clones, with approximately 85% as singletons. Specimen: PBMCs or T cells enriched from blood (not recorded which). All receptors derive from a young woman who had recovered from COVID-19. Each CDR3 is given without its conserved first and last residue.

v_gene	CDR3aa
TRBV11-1	ASRAGSQETQY
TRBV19	ASSTSGAQRGEQF
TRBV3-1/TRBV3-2	ASSQRLDSYTGELF
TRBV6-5	ASRTDTDTQY
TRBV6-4	ASSDSTGGADTQY
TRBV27	ASSPGLVPLEQY
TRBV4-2	ASSQGARLFKEQY
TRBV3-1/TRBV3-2	ASSQSTFTDTQY
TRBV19	ASSIAGADTQY
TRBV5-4	ASSFRGISYEQY
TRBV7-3	ASSRSGGGTDTQY
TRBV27	ASSSPGQFATNEKLF
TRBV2	ASSEGSSNQPQH
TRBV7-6	ASSLSSGGTSGRGGELF
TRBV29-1	SVWDRFYEQY
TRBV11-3	ASSLRGSSYNEQF
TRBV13	ASILRGARGYT
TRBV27	ASSLWPGQGYEQY
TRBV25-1	ASRTTGLMGEAF
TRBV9	ASSPSGSGWGYNEQF
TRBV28	ASERPEIRAGANVLT
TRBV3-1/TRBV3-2	ASSQDRGTITTEAF
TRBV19	ASSIAQAKSPLH
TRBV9	ASSVAGVGGAF
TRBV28	ASSLAEREYYGEQF
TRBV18	ASSPPGSSGNTIY
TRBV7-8	ASSFGPTQTANYGYT
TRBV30	AWSDRTNSRDYGYT
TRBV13	ASSLSRSTGEEAF
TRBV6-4	ASSGTFGEGTETQY
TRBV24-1	ATSDSNAGGGTEAF
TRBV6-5	ASIRYYGYT
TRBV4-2	ASSQGPGQGAPEQY
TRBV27	ASSLRQGVGQPQH
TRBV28	ASSPGPEDRGYSHQETQY
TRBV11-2	ASSLAGDQPQH
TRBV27	ASSRDGRRTDEQF
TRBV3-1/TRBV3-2	ASSQGGSAEKLF
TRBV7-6	ASSRGDRVGETQY
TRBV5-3	ARPPKSPRRTLDNEQF
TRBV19	ASTNLTPGGANVLT
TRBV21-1	ASSKERENIQY
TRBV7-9	ASSFVLGGRETQY
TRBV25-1	ASSNAAGGGTDTQY
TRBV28	ASSLRTGGSGNTIY